This T cell receptor beta chain comes out of a study of T-cell memory formation after mild COVID-19. Whole-study results and caveats: Second-wave clones with a day 37 peak had unconfirmed SARS-CoV-2 specificity.

This clonotype was seen only a few times. Its antigen is not identified. Germline CDR1 reads MNHEY; CDR2 reads SVGAGI. The CDR3 contains 14 residues. The V gene end was trimmed by 6 bases and the J gene end by 4 bases; junction bases not matched to a gene: 6. 5'RACE primed from the constant segment yielded TCR alpha and TCR beta cDNA libraries bearing sample barcodes and UMIs. TCRdb called the 5' RACE reads again in MiXCR, with one record for every CDR3 protein. The table shows about 210,000 distinct CDR3 sequences, with approximately 10% occurring only once. The origin of this receptor is a man aged 18-30 years who had mild COVID-19 (a few samples of this study predate the infection). Cell type and time point are not known. The V gene is TRBV6-5, the J gene TRBJ2-5; 9 bases line up with TRBD1. Sequencing used PBMCs or a T cell subset sorted from them (not recorded which). CDR3 in amino acids: CASSFDRGTETQYF. The CDR3 DNA follows: TGTGCCAGCAGCTTCGACAGGGGGACAGAGACCCAGTACTTC.